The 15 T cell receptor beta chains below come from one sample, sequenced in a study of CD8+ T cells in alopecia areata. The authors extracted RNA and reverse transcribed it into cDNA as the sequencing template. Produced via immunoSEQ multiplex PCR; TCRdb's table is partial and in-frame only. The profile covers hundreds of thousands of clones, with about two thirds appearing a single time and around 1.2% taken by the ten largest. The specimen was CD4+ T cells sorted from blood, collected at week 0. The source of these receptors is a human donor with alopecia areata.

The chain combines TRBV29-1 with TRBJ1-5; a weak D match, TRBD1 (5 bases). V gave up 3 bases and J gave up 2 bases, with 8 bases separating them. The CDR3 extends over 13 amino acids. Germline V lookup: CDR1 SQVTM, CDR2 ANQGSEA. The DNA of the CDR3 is TGCAGCGTTGAGCAGGGCCGCAATCAGCCCCAGCATTTT. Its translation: CSVEQGRNQPQHF.

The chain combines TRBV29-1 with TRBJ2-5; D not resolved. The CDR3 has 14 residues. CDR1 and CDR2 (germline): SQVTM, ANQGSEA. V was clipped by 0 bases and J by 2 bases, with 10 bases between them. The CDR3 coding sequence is TGCAGCGTTGAAGATCGTGGGCAGCAAGAGACCCAGTACTTC. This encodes CSVEDRGQQETQYF.

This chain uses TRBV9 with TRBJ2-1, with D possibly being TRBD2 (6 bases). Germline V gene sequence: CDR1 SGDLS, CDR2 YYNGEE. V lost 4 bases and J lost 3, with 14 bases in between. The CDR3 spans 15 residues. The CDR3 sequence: CASSPRLGVYNEQFF. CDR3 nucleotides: TGTGCCAGCAGCCCCCGACTAGGGGTCTACAATGAGCAGTTCTTC.

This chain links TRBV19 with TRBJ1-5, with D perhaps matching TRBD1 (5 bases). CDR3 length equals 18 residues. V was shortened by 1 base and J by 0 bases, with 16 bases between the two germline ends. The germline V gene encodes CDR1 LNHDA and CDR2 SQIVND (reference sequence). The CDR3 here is CASSIVQRGDSSNQPQHF. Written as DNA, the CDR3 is TGTGCCAGTAGTATAGTACAGCGCGGCGACAGTAGCAATCAGCCCCAGCATTTT.

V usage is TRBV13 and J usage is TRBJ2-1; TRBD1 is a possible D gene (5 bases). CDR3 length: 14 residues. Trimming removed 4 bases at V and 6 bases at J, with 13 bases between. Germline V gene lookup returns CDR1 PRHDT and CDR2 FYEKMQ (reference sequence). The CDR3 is CASSSAWQGNEQFF. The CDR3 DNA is TGTGCCAGCAGCTCCGCGTGGCAGGGCAATGAGCAGTTCTTC.

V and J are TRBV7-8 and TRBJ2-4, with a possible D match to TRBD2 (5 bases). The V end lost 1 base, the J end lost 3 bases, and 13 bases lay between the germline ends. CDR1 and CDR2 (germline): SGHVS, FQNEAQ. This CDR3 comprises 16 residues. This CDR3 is CASSLDPAEGKNIQYF. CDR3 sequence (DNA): TGTGCCAGCAGCTTAGACCCGGCTGAGGGCAAAAACATTCAGTACTTC.

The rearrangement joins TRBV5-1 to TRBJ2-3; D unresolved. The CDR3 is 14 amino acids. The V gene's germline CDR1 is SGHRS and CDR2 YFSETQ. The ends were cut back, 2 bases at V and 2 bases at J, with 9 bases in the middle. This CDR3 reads CASSLLNPTDTQYF. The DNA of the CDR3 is TGCGCCAGCAGCTTACTTAATCCCACAGATACGCAGTATTTT.

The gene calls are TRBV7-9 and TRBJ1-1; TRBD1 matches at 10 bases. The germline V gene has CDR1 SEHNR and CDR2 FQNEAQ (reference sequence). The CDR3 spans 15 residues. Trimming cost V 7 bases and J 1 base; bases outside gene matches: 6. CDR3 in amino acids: CASNQGQGPNTEAFF. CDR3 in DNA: TGTGCCAGCAACCAGGGACAGGGGCCGAACACTGAAGCTTTCTTT.

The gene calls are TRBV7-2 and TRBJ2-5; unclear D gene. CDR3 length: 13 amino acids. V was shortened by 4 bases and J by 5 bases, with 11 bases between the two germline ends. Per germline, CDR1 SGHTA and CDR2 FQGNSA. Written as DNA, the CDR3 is TGTGCCAGCAGCTCCCCTCATGTGGAGACCCAGTACTTC. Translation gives CASSSPHVETQYF.

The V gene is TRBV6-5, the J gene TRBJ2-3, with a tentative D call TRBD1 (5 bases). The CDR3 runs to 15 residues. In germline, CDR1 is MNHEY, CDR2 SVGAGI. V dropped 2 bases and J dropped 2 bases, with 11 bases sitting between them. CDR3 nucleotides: TGTGCCAGCAGTTACCCGCAGGGCTCCACAGATACGCAGTATTTT. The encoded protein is CASSYPQGSTDTQYF.

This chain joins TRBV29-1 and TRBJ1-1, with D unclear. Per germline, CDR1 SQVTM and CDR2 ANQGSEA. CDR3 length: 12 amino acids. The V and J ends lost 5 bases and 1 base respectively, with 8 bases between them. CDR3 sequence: CSVSHPNTEAFF. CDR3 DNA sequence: TGCAGCGTTAGCCATCCGAACACTGAAGCTTTCTTT.

The CDR3 spells CASSDLRKNIQYF. CDR3 DNA: TGTGCCAGCAGCGATCTACGCAAAAACATTCAGTACTTC. V usage is TRBV11-2 and J usage is TRBJ2-4; D unclear. The V end lost 5 bases, the J end lost 3 bases, and 8 bases lay between the germline ends. Germline V CDR1 and CDR2: SGHAT, FQNNGV. The CDR3 runs 13 residues.

The CDR3 sequence is CAWSVLGPPGTQYF. Here the CDR3 DNA reads TGTGCCTGGAGTGTACTCGGCCCACCCGGGACCCAGTACTTC. The chain employs TRBV30 and TRBJ2-5; D not resolved. V lost 0 bases and J lost 7, with 15 bases in between. The CDR3 contains 14 residues. Germline CDR1 reads GTSNPN; CDR2 reads SVGIG (reference sequence).

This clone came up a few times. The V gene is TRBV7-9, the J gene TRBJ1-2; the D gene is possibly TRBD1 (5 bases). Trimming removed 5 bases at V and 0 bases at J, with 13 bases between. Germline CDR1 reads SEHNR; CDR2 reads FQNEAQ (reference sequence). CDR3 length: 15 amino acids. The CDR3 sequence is CASSTGTATNYGYTF. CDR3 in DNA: TGTGCCAGCAGCACCGGGACTGCGACTAACTATGGCTACACCTTC.

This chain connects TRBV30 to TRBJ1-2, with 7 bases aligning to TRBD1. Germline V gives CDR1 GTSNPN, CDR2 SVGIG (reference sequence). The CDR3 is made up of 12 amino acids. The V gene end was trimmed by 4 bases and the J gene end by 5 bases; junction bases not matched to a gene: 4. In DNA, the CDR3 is TGTGCCTGGACCCCAGGGGGTTATGGCTACACCTTC. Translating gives CAWTPGGYGYTF.